This T cell receptor (beta chain) came from a study of regulatory T cells in long-lasting Graves disease (dated by TCRdb to about 2021). Context from the whole study: Antithyroid drugs had been taken for less than 3 months by newly diagnosed Graves' disease patients. The study was registered as a clinical trial and conducted in China. This study used TCR sequencing and RNA sequencing of peripheral blood to compare persistent Graves' disease patients against newly diagnosed Graves' disease patients. A total of around 35 samples underwent TCR sequencing: 13 from persistent and roughly 20 from newly diagnosed Graves' disease patients.

Including cysteine and phenylalanine, the CDR3 has 14 amino acids. Here the CDR3 DNA is all that survives: 42 bases in frame from base 1. V and J lose 2 bases and 4 bases, and a span of 11 bases separates them. Libraries were made using multiplex PCR. Sequencing was carried out with an Illumina HiSeq 4000. TCR beta libraries were built with iRepertoire HTBI primers and Arm-PCR amplification of CDR3 regions. PCR products were gel purified before sequencing. The source study handled its data this way. Across samples, about 63 TRBV and 12 to 15 TRBJ segments were identified and used for gene usage analysis of CDR3 amino acid clonotypes. Filtered high-quality paired reads were merged into contigs using COPE and FqMerger. BLAST was used to align contigs to the IMGT TRBV, TRBD and TRBJ reference genes, and CDR3 was defined following IMGT. Clonotypes above 0.1% frequency were classified as highly expanded clones. Shannon entropy served as the measure of repertoire diversity, while the Gini coefficient captured V-J evenness. Public clonotypes were defined as clonotypes shared by more than one individual. TCRdb cleaned the public reads at Q25 with fastp, built clones with MiXCR and kept in-frame beta chains. A single entry per CDR3 protein holds the most common genes and DNA from its merged rows. TCRdb assigned the V and J calls; the authors' analysis was not used. For this sample there are approximately 400,000 distinct CDR3 sequences; roughly a sixth appear just once. 20% to 25% of the sample belongs to the ten largest clones.

Broader findings and caveats from the paper: Persistent Graves' disease patients showed lower TCR Shannon entropy and fewer highly expanded clones than newly diagnosed patients, suggesting clonal expansion. More public clonotypes were shared among persistent patients (over 2,500) than among newly diagnosed patients (just under 1,000). Only the TCR beta chain was sequenced and analyzed. The small sample size was acknowledged by the authors as a limitation that may reduce accuracy. TRBV28, TRBJ1-2 and TRBJ2-5 were preferentially used in persistent disease, while TRBV20-1 and TRBJ2-1 were favored in newly diagnosed disease. Only peripheral blood was studied, because thyroid tissue, the primary lesion, was inaccessible.

On this clonotype: The antigen it recognizes is unknown. Per-base quality was not reported, and no clone a single base away is much larger than it.

Taken with the paper, the label for time point translates to: newly diagnosed GD, antithyroid drugs for less than 3 months. RNA was extracted from PBMCs in TRIzol for both TCR sequencing and RNA sequencing. Graves' disease was diagnosed according to American Thyroid Association guidelines. Patients were recruited from an endocrinology department in Xi'an, China. Each patient gave 7.5 to 10 milliliters of peripheral blood, collected in an EDTA anticoagulant tube. Ficoll Paque Plus density gradient separation was used to isolate PBMCs, and no further T cell sorting was done. An Agilent 2100 Bioanalyzer and agarose gel were used to assess RNA quality, and a NanoDrop 2000 was used to measure RNA concentration.

Specimen: peripheral blood mononuclear cells (PBMCs), collected at new diagnosis, from a patient treated with antithyroid drugs. This TCR was sampled from a female donor with Graves disease. The sequence links TRBV12-3 or TRBV12-4 to TRBJ1-1; no D segment can be confidently identified. The DNA is TGTGCCAGCAGTTTAAGGTTGGGCCTCACTGAAGCTTTCTTT. The encoded protein is CASSLRLGLTEAFF.